These T cell receptor beta chains were read from a single sample in a study of blood T cell repertoires in COVID-19. Assay used: immunoSEQ multiplex PCR; TCRdb lists only in-frame clones, some missing. The data contain about 250,000 clones, roughly four fifths of them singletons. The sample taken for sequencing was peripheral blood. These receptors all stem from a woman aged 70-85 years with acute or convalescent COVID-19. Both conserved end residues are part of each CDR3. The order of the fields is CDR3 DNA, CDR3 protein, V gene, J gene, D gene. D genes are given only for firm matches.

cdr3_nt: TGTGCCACCAGCAGAGATACAGGGGATGAGCAGTTCTTC; cdr3_aa: CATSRDTGDEQFF; v_call: TRBV15; j_call: TRBJ2-1; d_call: TRBD1
cdr3_nt: TGTGCCAGTCTTGACAGGGCTGGGGCCAACGTCCTGACTTTC; cdr3_aa: CASLDRAGANVLTF; v_call: TRBV19; j_call: TRBJ2-6; d_call: TRBD1
cdr3_nt: TGTGCCAGCAGGTCAGCGGGGGGCCCCAGCTCCTACGAGCAGTACTTC; cdr3_aa: CASRSAGGPSSYEQYF; v_call: TRBV5-5; j_call: TRBJ2-7; d_call: TRBD2
cdr3_nt: TGTGCCAGCAGCTCATCCTACGAGCAGTACTTC; cdr3_aa: CASSSSYEQYF; v_call: TRBV5-6; j_call: TRBJ2-7; d_call: NA
cdr3_nt: TGTGCCAGCAGCCAAGATTTGCTAGCGGGGGGGCAAGAGACCCAGTACTTC; cdr3_aa: CASSQDLLAGGQETQYF; v_call: TRBV4-2; j_call: TRBJ2-5; d_call: TRBD2
cdr3_nt: TGTGCCAGCAGCTCATTCTCGGGACAAGACTATGGCTACACCTTC; cdr3_aa: CASSSFSGQDYGYTF; v_call: TRBV7-6; j_call: TRBJ1-2; d_call: NA
cdr3_nt: TGTGCCAGCAGTTACCCCCGAAACAGCTACGAGCAGTACTTC; cdr3_aa: CASSYPRNSYEQYF; v_call: TRBV6-2/TRBV6-3; j_call: TRBJ2-7; d_call: NA
cdr3_nt: TGTGCCAGTAGTGTCCTCAGGGGGCGAAGCAATCAGCCCCAGCATTTT; cdr3_aa: CASSVLRGRSNQPQHF; v_call: TRBV19; j_call: TRBJ1-5; d_call: TRBD1
cdr3_nt: TGTGCCAGCAGTGAAGAATGGGCTGAGCAGTTCTTC; cdr3_aa: CASSEEWAEQFF; v_call: TRBV2; j_call: TRBJ2-1; d_call: NA
cdr3_nt: TGTGCCAGCAGCTTAGATATTCAGCCCCAGCATTTT; cdr3_aa: CASSLDIQPQHF; v_call: TRBV7-2; j_call: TRBJ1-5; d_call: NA